This is a list of T cell receptor beta chains from one sample in a study of cytomegalovirus exposure and HLA in healthy donors. Sequencing used immunoSEQ multiplex PCR; TCRdb keeps in-frame clones, though not all of them. This table holds roughly 180,000 clones, 70% to 80% found once. The material sequenced was PBMCs. The receptors derive from a woman aged 55-69 years in good health and CMV-seropositive. Each CDR3 is given with its conserved first and last residue. A D gene is named only where the DNA matches it firmly. The size of a clone is reported for some rows only, either as once, few or many, or as a class for expanded clones.

CDR3 length,clone size,V gene,D gene,J gene,CDR3 DNA,CDR3 protein
15,few,TRBV9,TRBD1,TRBJ2-1,TGTGCCAGCAGCGTAGATGACAGGGCTTACAATGAGCAGTTCTTC,CASSVDDRAYNEQFF
14,-,TRBV7-2,TRBD1,TRBJ2-1,TGTGCCAGCAGCTTAAGGGGGCTCTACAATGAGCAGTTCTTC,CASSLRGLYNEQFF
13,-,TRBV29-1,TRBD1,TRBJ1-2,TGCAGCGACCGAGGACAGGGGGTTGGTGGCTACACCTTC,CSDRGQGVGGYTF
16,-,TRBV9,-,TRBJ1-3,TGTGCCAGCAGCGCCGTAGCTAGTATAGGGGATGGCACCATATATTTT,CASSAVASIGDGTIYF
12,-,TRBV29-1,-,TRBJ2-5,TGCAGCGTTGAAAAGGGGAAAGAGACCCAGTACTTC,CSVEKGKETQYF
14,-,TRBV10-3,-,TRBJ1-2,TGTGCCATCCGGACAGACTTAACTAACTATGGCTACACCTTC,CAIRTDLTNYGYTF
15,-,TRBV30,-,TRBJ1-1,TGTGCCTGGAGCAAATTAAGGAGTTCGACGGCTGAAGCTTTCTTT,CAWSKLRSSTAEAFF
15,-,TRBV11-3,TRBD2,TRBJ2-7,TGTGCCAGCAGCTTAGCCCCGGGGGGGCTCTACGAGCAGTACTTC,CASSLAPGGLYEQYF
14,-,TRBV6-6,TRBD1,TRBJ1-4,TGTGCCAGCACCCAACAGGGGGTTGGAGAAAAACTGTTTTTT,CASTQQGVGEKLFF
16,many,TRBV5-5,TRBD1,TRBJ1-4,TGTGCCAGCAGCTTGTTTGGGGGACAGACTAATGAAAAACTGTTTTTT,CASSLFGGQTNEKLFF
16,-,TRBV9,TRBD1,TRBJ1-6,TGTGCCAGCAGCGCGCGACAGGGGTCCTATAATTCACCCCTCCACTTT,CASSARQGSYNSPLHF
15,-,TRBV28,-,TRBJ1-1,TGTGCCAGCAGTTTAGGGAGGCCGTGGAACACTGAAGCTTTCTTT,CASSLGRPWNTEAFF
18,-,TRBV7-2,TRBD1,TRBJ2-3,TGTGCCAGCAGCGCAGCATGGGACAGGACGGAATTCACAGATACGCAGTATTTT,CASSAAWDRTEFTDTQYF
14,-,TRBV7-6,TRBD1,TRBJ2-3,TGTGCCAGCAGCTCACAGGGGTACGCAGATACGCAGTATTTT,CASSSQGYADTQYF